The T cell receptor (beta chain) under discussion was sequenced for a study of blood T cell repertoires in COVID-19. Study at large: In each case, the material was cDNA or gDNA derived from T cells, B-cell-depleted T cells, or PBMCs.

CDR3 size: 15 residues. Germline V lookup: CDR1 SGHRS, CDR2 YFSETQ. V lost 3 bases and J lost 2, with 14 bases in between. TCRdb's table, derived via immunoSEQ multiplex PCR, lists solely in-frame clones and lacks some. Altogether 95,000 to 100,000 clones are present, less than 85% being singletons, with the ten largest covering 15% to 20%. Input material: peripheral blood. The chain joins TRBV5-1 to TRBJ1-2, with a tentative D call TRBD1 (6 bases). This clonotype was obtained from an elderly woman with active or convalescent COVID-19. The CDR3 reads CASSWAATGNYGYTF. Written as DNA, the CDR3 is TGCGCCAGCAGCTGGGCCGCTACAGGGAACTATGGCTACACCTTC.